This T cell receptor beta chain was profiled in a study of T cells in Graves' hyperthyroidism and ophthalmopathy. Study-level results: A 13 V-J model separated ophthalmopathy from stable hyperthyroidism.

Worth noting for this clonotype: Its specificity is not known.

Amplified TCR beta CDR3 regions came from RNA transcripts. The TCR CDR3 first-round RT-PCR relied on the HTBI primer set. One entry per CDR3 protein results from TCRdb running MiXCR on the multiplex PCR reads. The table includes 300,000 to 400,000 distinct CDR3 sequences, approximately 15% detected once. Pregnant or lactating patients were excluded, as were those with uncontrolled infection or other autoimmune disease. On the basis of clinical symptoms, serum thyroxine and TRAb, thyroid ultrasound and orbital computed tomography, diagnoses were made. Deletions cut 3 bases from V and 5 bases from J, with 10 bases between. The CDR3 is 13 residues long. Germline V gives CDR1 LNHDA, CDR2 SQIVND (reference sequence).

The chain couples TRBV19 to TRBJ2-5; tentatively, D is TRBD1 (5 bases). This TCR derives from a woman aged 25 to 39 with Graves' ophthalmopathy. The material sequenced was blood. The CDR3 DNA follows: TGTGCCAGTAGTATGGTGGGGCGCGAGACCCAGTACTTC. This translates into CASSMVGRETQYF.